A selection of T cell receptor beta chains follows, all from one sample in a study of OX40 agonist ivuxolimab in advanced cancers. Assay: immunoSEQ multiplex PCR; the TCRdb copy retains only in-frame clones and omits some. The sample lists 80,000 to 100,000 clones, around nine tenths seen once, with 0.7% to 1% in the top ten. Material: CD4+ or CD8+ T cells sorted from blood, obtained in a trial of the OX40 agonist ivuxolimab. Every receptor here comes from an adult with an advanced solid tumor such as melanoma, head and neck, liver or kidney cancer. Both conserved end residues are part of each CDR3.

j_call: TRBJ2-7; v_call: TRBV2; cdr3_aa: CASKPTVIGYEQYF
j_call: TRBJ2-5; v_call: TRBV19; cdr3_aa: CASSIGQRGPLQETQYF
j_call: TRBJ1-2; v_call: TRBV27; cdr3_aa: CASSPRQGTSNYGYTF
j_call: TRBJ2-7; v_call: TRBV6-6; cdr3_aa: CASSLDRGPYEQYF
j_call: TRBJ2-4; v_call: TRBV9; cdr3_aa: CASSVGERAKNIQYF
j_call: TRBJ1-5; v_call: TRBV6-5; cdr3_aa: CASSYGGGSNQPQHF
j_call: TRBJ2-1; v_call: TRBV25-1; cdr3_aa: CASSDTGKPYNEQFF
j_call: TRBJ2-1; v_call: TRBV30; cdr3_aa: CAWSVSRTGVVHEQFF
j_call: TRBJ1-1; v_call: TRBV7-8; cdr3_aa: CASSLGLTGGVAEAFF
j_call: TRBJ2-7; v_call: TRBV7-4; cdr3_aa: CASTLRGEKREQYF
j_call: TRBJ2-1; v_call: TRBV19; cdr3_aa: CASSSSVATYNEQFF
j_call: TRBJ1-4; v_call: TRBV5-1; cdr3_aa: CASSLQTDKNEKLFF
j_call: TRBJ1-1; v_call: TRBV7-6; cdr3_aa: CASSPDTLSRTEAFF
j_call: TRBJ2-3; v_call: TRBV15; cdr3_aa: CATRQEPTDTQYF
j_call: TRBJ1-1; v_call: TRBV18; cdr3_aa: CASSPPRGGLNTEAFF
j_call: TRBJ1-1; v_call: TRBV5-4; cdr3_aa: CASSLAGAHTEAFF
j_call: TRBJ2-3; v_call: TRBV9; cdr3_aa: CASGVALTDTQYF
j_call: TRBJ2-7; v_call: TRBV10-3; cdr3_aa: CASIGSGQGFDEQYF
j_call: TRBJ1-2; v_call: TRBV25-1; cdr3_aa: CASSEGQDYGYTF
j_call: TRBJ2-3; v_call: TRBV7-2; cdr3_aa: CASSLTGMGTDTQYF
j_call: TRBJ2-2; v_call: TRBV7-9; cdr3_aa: CAIKGTSGASTGELFF
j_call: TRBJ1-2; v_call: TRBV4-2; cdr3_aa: CASSQEGTGNGYTF
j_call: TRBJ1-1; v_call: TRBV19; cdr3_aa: CASSISISMNTEAFF
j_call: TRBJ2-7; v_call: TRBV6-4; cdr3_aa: CASSERAEAGGGYEQYF